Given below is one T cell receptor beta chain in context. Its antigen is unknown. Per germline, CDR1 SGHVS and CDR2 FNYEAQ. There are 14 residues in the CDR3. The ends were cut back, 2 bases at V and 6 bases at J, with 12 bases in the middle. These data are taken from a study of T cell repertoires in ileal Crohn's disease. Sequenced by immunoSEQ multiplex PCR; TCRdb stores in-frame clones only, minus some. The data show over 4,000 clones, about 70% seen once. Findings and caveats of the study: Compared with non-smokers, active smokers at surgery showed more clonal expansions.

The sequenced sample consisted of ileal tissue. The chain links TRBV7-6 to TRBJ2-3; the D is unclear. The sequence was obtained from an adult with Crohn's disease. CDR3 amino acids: CASSLWLAADTQYF. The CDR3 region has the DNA TGTGCCAGCAGCTTATGGTTGGCGGCTGATACGCAGTATTTT.